The clone carrying this TCR beta chain was observed many times. This sample's TCRbeta library carried unique molecular identifier barcodes. TCRdb re-derived calls from the PCR reads in MiXCR, one entry per CDR3 protein. The table has roughly 220,000 distinct CDR3 sequences, about 12% seen once. Germline V gene data show CDR1 as MGHDK and CDR2 as SYGVNS. CDR3 size: 13 residues. Trimming shortened V by 3 bases and J by 7 bases, and 13 bases separated the two germline ends. The sample originates from a study of T-cell reconstitution after alpha-beta-depleted transplantation in children. The sequencing here drew on PBMCs from the stem cell graft donor, taken from the stem cell graft. The TCR was taken from a human donor who donated a stem cell graft to a child with acute lymphoblastic leukemia. V is TRBV25-1 and J is TRBJ2-7; D possibly corresponds to TRBD2 (6 bases). Written as DNA, the CDR3 is TGTGCCAGCAGTGACCAAGGGACTCGAGAGCAGTACTTC. Protein product: CASSDQGTREQYF.